This is a list of T cell receptor beta chains from one sample in a study of T cell repertoires in cytomegalovirus infection. TCRdb fed the reads into MiXCR, producing one record per CDR3 protein. The sample holds fewer than 1,000,000 distinct CDR3 sequences; approximately 31% are singletons and the top ten take roughly 13%. What these receptors recognize is not known. Sample: cultured CD8+ T cells from PBMCs, taken from culture after CMV antigen stimulation. The receptors shown here come from a human donor in good health (CMV status not recorded). Some clones in this sample may be carry-over from other donors' samples. CDR3s include the opening cysteine and the closing phenylalanine or tryptophan. The order of the fields is J gene, D gene, clone size, V gene, CDR3 DNA, CDR3 protein. The D gene is left open where the match is weak. Size values are once, few and many counts, or a class for expanded clones, and some rows have none.

j_gene: TRBJ2-1
d_gene: .
abundance: .
v_gene: TRBV3-1
CDR3nt: TGTGCCAGCAGCCAAGGTCGTTGGGTGACTATCTACAATGAGCAGTTCTTC
CDR3aa: CASSQGRWVTIYNEQFF

j_gene: TRBJ1-3
d_gene: .
abundance: .
v_gene: TRBV6-1
CDR3nt: TGTGCCAGCAGTTACGACCCGGGACCCACGCCAAACACCATATATTTT
CDR3aa: CASSYDPGPTPNTIYF

j_gene: TRBJ2-2
d_gene: .
abundance: .
v_gene: TRBV7-6
CDR3nt: TGTGCCAGCAGCTCGACCGTTGGGAGGATGTCGGAGCTGTTTTTT
CDR3aa: CASSSTVGRMSELFF

j_gene: TRBJ2-2
d_gene: TRBD1
abundance: few
v_gene: TRBV12-3/TRBV12-4
CDR3nt: TGTGCCAGCAGTTTATGGGACAGGGGGAACACCGGGGAGCTGTTTTTT
CDR3aa: CASSLWDRGNTGELFF

j_gene: TRBJ1-1
d_gene: .
abundance: many
v_gene: TRBV7-8
CDR3nt: TGTGCCAGCAGCTTAAAATCTTACCGGGAGGGGACTGAAGCTTTCTTT
CDR3aa: CASSLKSYREGTEAFF

j_gene: TRBJ2-1
d_gene: .
abundance: .
v_gene: TRBV10-1
CDR3nt: TGCGCCAGCAGTGAGACAAGGGACAATGAGCAGTTCTTC
CDR3aa: CASSETRDNEQFF

j_gene: TRBJ2-1
d_gene: .
abundance: .
v_gene: TRBV7-3
CDR3nt: TGTGCCAGCAGCTTAGTAGACAGCTCCTACAATGAGCAGTTCTTC
CDR3aa: CASSLVDSSYNEQFF

j_gene: TRBJ1-5
d_gene: .
abundance: many
v_gene: TRBV12-3/TRBV12-4
CDR3nt: TGTGCCAGCAGTCTGGAGGGTCATAGCAATCAGCCCCAGCATTTT
CDR3aa: CASSLEGHSNQPQHF

j_gene: TRBJ2-5
d_gene: TRBD2
abundance: many
v_gene: TRBV7-6
CDR3nt: TGTGCCAGCAGCTTAATCCTAGCGGGGGGTCTACAGGAGACCCAGTACTTC
CDR3aa: CASSLILAGGLQETQYF

j_gene: TRBJ2-5
d_gene: .
abundance: few
v_gene: TRBV7-8
CDR3nt: TGTGCCAGCAGCTTAGGCGGGGGGCAGGGGGCGTTAGAGACCCAGTACTTC
CDR3aa: CASSLGGGQGALETQYF

j_gene: TRBJ2-1
d_gene: TRBD2
abundance: .
v_gene: TRBV29-1
CDR3nt: TGCAGCGCCTTTGGGGCTAGCGGATTCGATGAGCAGTTCTTC
CDR3aa: CSAFGASGFDEQFF

j_gene: TRBJ2-7
d_gene: TRBD2
abundance: once
v_gene: TRBV10-1
CDR3nt: TGCGCCAGCAGTGAGCCTCTAGCGGGGATCGAGCAGTACTTC
CDR3aa: CASSEPLAGIEQYF

j_gene: TRBJ2-1
d_gene: TRBD1
abundance: .
v_gene: TRBV6-1
CDR3nt: TGTGCCGGCGGACAGGGGAAAAGCAATGAGCAGTTCTTC
CDR3aa: CAGGQGKSNEQFF

j_gene: TRBJ1-1
d_gene: .
abundance: many
v_gene: TRBV6-5
CDR3nt: TGTGCCAGCCTAAGGAACACTGAAGCTTTCTTT
CDR3aa: CASLRNTEAFF

j_gene: TRBJ2-1
d_gene: .
abundance: many
v_gene: TRBV27
CDR3nt: TGTGCCAGCAGTCGTCAGGGTAATGAGCAGTTCTTC
CDR3aa: CASSRQGNEQFF

j_gene: TRBJ2-2
d_gene: TRBD1
abundance: .
v_gene: TRBV29-1
CDR3nt: TGCAGCGTAAGGGGGACAGTGAACACCGGGGAGCTGTTTTTT
CDR3aa: CSVRGTVNTGELFF

j_gene: TRBJ2-1
d_gene: TRBD1
abundance: few
v_gene: TRBV7-6
CDR3nt: TGTGCCAGCAGCCCGAGAGGGACAGGGCACAATGAGCAGTTCTTC
CDR3aa: CASSPRGTGHNEQFF

j_gene: TRBJ1-1
d_gene: .
abundance: many
v_gene: TRBV7-6
CDR3nt: TGTGCCAGCAGCTTAGGTCAAGAAGGAGGAGGCACTGAAGCTTTCTTT
CDR3aa: CASSLGQEGGGTEAFF

j_gene: TRBJ2-5
d_gene: .
abundance: .
v_gene: TRBV6-2/TRBV6-3
CDR3nt: TGTGCCAGCACTCCGGGCCCCTCGGGGACAGAGACCCAGTACTTC
CDR3aa: CASTPGPSGTETQYF

j_gene: TRBJ2-4
d_gene: .
abundance: few
v_gene: TRBV5-6
CDR3nt: TGTGCCAGCAGCTTTGCACCCTTGGATCCTGTGGTCAAAAACATTCAGTACTTC
CDR3aa: CASSFAPLDPVVKNIQYF

j_gene: TRBJ2-1
d_gene: .
abundance: few
v_gene: TRBV11-3
CDR3nt: TGTGCCAGCAGTTCCACCGGACTGCAAGATGAGCAGTTCTTC
CDR3aa: CASSSTGLQDEQFF

j_gene: TRBJ1-3
d_gene: .
abundance: few
v_gene: TRBV27
CDR3nt: TGTGCCAGCAGTCTGATCGGGACGCATGCCGTGGGGGCTGGAAACACCATATATTTT
CDR3aa: CASSLIGTHAVGAGNTIYF

j_gene: TRBJ1-2
d_gene: .
abundance: few
v_gene: TRBV7-6
CDR3nt: TGTGCCGCGACACAGACCTATGGCTACACCTTC
CDR3aa: CAATQTYGYTF

j_gene: TRBJ1-2
d_gene: .
abundance: .
v_gene: TRBV9
CDR3nt: TGTGCCAGCAGCGTAGTGACAGCGGGAAACTATGGCTACACCTTC
CDR3aa: CASSVVTAGNYGYTF

j_gene: TRBJ2-1
d_gene: .
abundance: few
v_gene: TRBV27
CDR3nt: TGTGCCAGCAGTCCTCGACAGTTACACAATGAGCAGTTCTTC
CDR3aa: CASSPRQLHNEQFF

j_gene: TRBJ2-1
d_gene: .
abundance: many
v_gene: TRBV7-2
CDR3nt: TGTGCCAGCAGCTTAGGCGGGTCCACCTACAATGAGCAGTTCTTC
CDR3aa: CASSLGGSTYNEQFF

j_gene: TRBJ2-1
d_gene: .
abundance: .
v_gene: TRBV7-6
CDR3nt: TGTGCTAGCAGCCGCGGTAGACGGACCTACAATGAGCAGTTCTTC
CDR3aa: CASSRGRRTYNEQFF

j_gene: TRBJ2-2
d_gene: .
abundance: once
v_gene: TRBV4-1
CDR3nt: TGCGCCAGCAGCCAAGAACGCCCGAACACCGGGGAGCTGTTTTTT
CDR3aa: CASSQERPNTGELFF

j_gene: TRBJ1-1
d_gene: TRBD1
abundance: .
v_gene: TRBV10-3
CDR3nt: TGTGCCATCAGTGAGGGGGGACAGGGGAGGAGTAGCACTGAAGCTTTCTTT
CDR3aa: CAISEGGQGRSSTEAFF

j_gene: TRBJ2-7
d_gene: .
abundance: .
v_gene: TRBV19
CDR3nt: TGTGCCAGTAGTATAGGGACGGTAGAATATTACGAGCAGTACTTC
CDR3aa: CASSIGTVEYYEQYF

j_gene: TRBJ2-1
d_gene: TRBD2
abundance: .
v_gene: TRBV25-1
CDR3nt: TGTGCCAGCAGTGAGATCCCTAGCGGGGCGCCGCAGTTCTTC
CDR3aa: CASSEIPSGAPQFF

j_gene: TRBJ2-1
d_gene: TRBD2
abundance: many
v_gene: TRBV7-2
CDR3nt: TGTGCCAGCAGCTTCGAGGTTAGGGGACTAGCGGACAATGAGCAGTTCTTC
CDR3aa: CASSFEVRGLADNEQFF

j_gene: TRBJ2-5
d_gene: TRBD2
abundance: .
v_gene: TRBV20-1
CDR3nt: TGCAGTGCGCGTCCTAGCGGGGGCATTGGAGAGACCCAGTACTTC
CDR3aa: CSARPSGGIGETQYF

j_gene: TRBJ2-3
d_gene: .
abundance: many
v_gene: TRBV12-3/TRBV12-4
CDR3nt: TGTGCCAGCAGTTTAAGCTCGATCAGTAGCACAGATACGCAGTATTTT
CDR3aa: CASSLSSISSTDTQYF

j_gene: TRBJ1-1
d_gene: .
abundance: .
v_gene: TRBV6-2/TRBV6-3
CDR3nt: TGTGCCAGCAGTTACGAGTGGGCGACTGAAGCTTTCTTT
CDR3aa: CASSYEWATEAFF

j_gene: TRBJ1-1
d_gene: .
abundance: few
v_gene: TRBV4-3
CDR3nt: TGCGCCAGCAGCCAAAAAAGCCAGACGAACACTGAAGCTTTCTTT
CDR3aa: CASSQKSQTNTEAFF

j_gene: TRBJ2-1
d_gene: TRBD1
abundance: few
v_gene: TRBV10-2
CDR3nt: TGCGCCAGCAGTGATCCGTCCCGGGACAGGGGTAGTACGATCTTC
CDR3aa: CASSDPSRDRGSTIF

j_gene: TRBJ2-7
d_gene: TRBD2
abundance: few
v_gene: TRBV10-3
CDR3nt: TGTGCCATCAGTGACCCCCTCCAGCGGGGGGACCAATACGAGCAGTACTTC
CDR3aa: CAISDPLQRGDQYEQYF

j_gene: TRBJ2-1
d_gene: .
abundance: few
v_gene: TRBV7-8
CDR3nt: TGTGCCAGCAGCCCGGACTTAGTAGAGCAGTTCTTC
CDR3aa: CASSPDLVEQFF

j_gene: TRBJ2-5
d_gene: .
abundance: few
v_gene: TRBV7-7
CDR3nt: TGTGCTAGCAGCGTGACACAGGGTCGGGAGACCCAGTACTTC
CDR3aa: CASSVTQGRETQYF

j_gene: TRBJ2-1
d_gene: TRBD2
abundance: few
v_gene: TRBV7-6
CDR3nt: TGTGCCAGCAGCTTACGACTAGCGGGGATCTCCTACAATGAGCAGTTCTTC
CDR3aa: CASSLRLAGISYNEQFF

j_gene: TRBJ2-1
d_gene: TRBD2
abundance: many
v_gene: TRBV7-9
CDR3nt: TGTGCCAGCAGCTCATCCGGGGCAGGGAGGGATGAGCAGTTCTTC
CDR3aa: CASSSSGAGRDEQFF

j_gene: TRBJ1-2
d_gene: .
abundance: few
v_gene: TRBV7-9
CDR3nt: TGTGCCAGCAGCCCGAAGAGGGCGGACTATGGCTACACCTTC
CDR3aa: CASSPKRADYGYTF